The rows below give T cell receptor beta chains drawn from one sample of a study of T cell responses to AZD1222 COVID-19 vaccine. The method was immunoSEQ multiplex PCR; TCRdb's version includes in-frame clones alone and lacks a portion of them. The sample comprises 55,000 to 80,000 clones, roughly 84% of which are singletons, and about a tenth rests with the top ten. Sample: peripheral blood, taken on day 0 of AZD1222 vaccination. These TCRs come from an adult in good health. Both conserved end residues are part of each CDR3. Fields, in order: J gene, V gene, clone size, D gene, CDR3 length, CDR3 protein, CDR3 DNA. The D gene is left open where the match is weak. Size tells how often a clone was seen (once, few, many) or the class of an expanded clone, and some rows leave it out.

TRBJ1-1 TRBV30 NA NA 16 CAWVGWGADGNTEAFF TGTGCCTGGGTGGGTTGGGGCGCAGATGGGAACACTGAAGCTTTCTTT
TRBJ1-2 TRBV19 NA TRBD1 16 CASSLTATGENYGYTF TGTGCCAGTAGTTTAACCGCGACAGGGGAGAACTATGGCTACACCTTC
TRBJ1-4 TRBV30 NA TRBD1 14 CACQQGATNEKLFF TGTGCCTGCCAACAGGGGGCAACTAATGAAAAACTGTTTTTT
TRBJ1-3 TRBV30 NA NA 12 CAWRGSGNTIYF TGTGCCTGGAGAGGCTCTGGAAACACCATATATTTT
TRBJ2-7 TRBV27 NA NA 14 CASSDGPEGYEQYF TGTGCCAGCTCTGACGGACCCGAGGGCTACGAGCAGTACTTC
TRBJ1-1 TRBV19 NA NA 13 CASNHKLNTEAFF TGTGCCAGTAATCACAAGTTGAACACTGAAGCTTTCTTT
TRBJ1-3 TRBV5-1 once TRBD1 16 CASSLGGGVAGNTIYF TGCGCCAGCAGCTTGGGAGGGGGCGTCGCTGGAAACACCATATATTTT
TRBJ1-5 TRBV6-1 NA TRBD1 15 CASSEGTGRNQPQHF TGTGCCAGCAGTGAAGGGACAGGTCGTAATCAGCCCCAGCATTTT
TRBJ2-1 TRBV27 NA NA 14 CASSIQGSYNEQFF TGTGCCAGCAGTATCCAGGGTTCCTACAATGAGCAGTTCTTC
TRBJ1-2 TRBV20-1 many NA 10 CSASPLGGTF TGCAGTGCTAGCCCCCTCGGCGGCACCTTC
TRBJ2-2 TRBV4-3 NA TRBD1 18 CASSQLAGAGGFTGELFF TGCGCCAGCAGCCAACTGGCAGGCGCAGGGGGTTTCACCGGGGAGCTGTTTTTT
TRBJ2-1 TRBV28 many TRBD2 14 CASSPMNGEGEQFF TGTGCCAGCAGTCCTATGAATGGGGAGGGTGAGCAGTTCTTC
TRBJ2-7 TRBV27 few TRBD1 15 CASSLQGQGVFEQYF TGTGCCAGCAGTTTGCAGGGACAGGGGGTATTTGAGCAGTACTTC
TRBJ2-7 TRBV19 NA NA 13 CASSKGQVGEQYF TGTGCCAGTAGTAAAGGGCAGGTCGGCGAGCAGTACTTC
TRBJ1-4 TRBV6-5 NA NA 12 CASRTWGEKLFF TGTGCCAGCAGGACCTGGGGTGAAAAACTGTTTTTT
TRBJ1-2 TRBV3-1/TRBV3-2 NA NA 15 CASSQDMGLGYGYTF TGTGCCAGCAGCCAAGATATGGGGTTGGGGTATGGCTACACCTTC
TRBJ2-3 TRBV10-2 few NA 15 CASSQERLRTDTQYF TGCGCCAGCAGTCAGGAGAGGCTTCGCACAGATACGCAGTATTTT
TRBJ2-7 TRBV7-2 NA NA 15 CASSYHSTGLYEQYF TGTGCCAGCAGCTACCACTCGACAGGTCTCTACGAGCAGTACTTC
TRBJ2-2 TRBV5-1 NA TRBD2 14 CASTVRTSGGELFF TGCGCCAGCACCGTGCGGACTAGCGGGGGGGAGCTGTTTTTT
TRBJ1-2 TRBV16 NA TRBD1 17 CASSQTPGQGAAYGYTF TGTGCCAGCAGCCAAACACCGGGACAGGGGGCGGCATATGGCTACACCTTC
TRBJ1-4 TRBV19 NA TRBD1 15 CASRTQTGAPFKLFF TGTGCCAGTAGGACTCAGACAGGGGCGCCCTTCAAACTGTTTTTT
TRBJ2-2 TRBV3-1/TRBV3-2 NA NA 14 CASSKQGTTGELFF TGTGCCAGCAGCAAACAGGGAACCACCGGGGAGCTGTTTTTT
TRBJ1-6 TRBV5-1 few NA 13 CASSPEGGSPLHF TGCGCCAGCAGCCCGGAAGGGGGTTCACCCCTCCACTTT
TRBJ1-2 TRBV3-1/TRBV3-2 NA NA 13 CASSQAFNYGYTF TGTGCCAGCAGCCAGGCCTTTAACTATGGCTACACCTTC
TRBJ2-5 TRBV4-3 NA NA 15 CASSRETGYQETQYF TGCGCCAGCAGCCGAGAAACAGGGTACCAAGAGACCCAGTACTTC
TRBJ1-1 TRBV28 NA NA 15 CASSSPGEVYTEAFF TGTGCCAGCAGTTCCCCAGGGGAGGTGTACACTGAAGCTTTCTTT
TRBJ2-1 TRBV9 few NA 11 CASSEGGEQFF TGTGCCAGCAGCGAGGGGGGTGAGCAGTTCTTC